These 12 T cell receptor beta chains came from one sample sequenced in a study of T cells in Graves' hyperthyroidism and ophthalmopathy. Template material for amplifying TCR beta CDR3 regions consisted of RNA transcripts. Using the HTBI primer set, a first-round RT-PCR was run on the TCR CDR3. TCRdb re-analysed the multiplex PCR reads in MiXCR, keeping a single row per CDR3 protein. Here the sample spans hundreds of thousands of distinct CDR3 sequences, less than 45% being singletons. The sequencing input was peripheral blood or thyroid tissue (not recorded which). The receptors were sampled from an adult man with Graves' disease, either hyperthyroidism or ophthalmopathy (not recorded which).

The chain couples TRBV2 to TRBJ1-6; D not certain. The CDR3 length is 13 residues. V dropped 8 bases and J dropped 14 bases, with 19 bases sitting between them. CDR1 SNHLY and CDR2 FYNNEI come from the germline V gene. The CDR3 nucleotides read TGTGCCAGCGGCGAAGCTGGGGAGGGAGCCCTCCACTTT. This gives the protein CASGEAGEGALHF.

Comment on this clonotype: Being one base from a much bigger clone, this may be a read error. The chain recombines TRBV7-8 with TRBJ1-5; no firm D call. The CDR3 is made up of 13 amino acids. CDR1 SGHVS and CDR2 FQNEAQ come from the germline V gene. V was shortened by 0 bases and J by 5 bases, with 5 bases between the two germline ends. The CDR3 DNA reads TGTGCCAGCAGCTTAGCGCCCGATCAGCCCCAGCATTTT. Encoded protein: CASSLAPDQPQHF.

This chain joins TRBV7-9 and TRBJ2-7, with a weak D call TRBD1 (6 bases). CDR3 size: 14 residues. Germline-derived CDR1 and CDR2 are SEHNR and FQNEAQ (reference sequence). V was shortened by 3 bases and J by 3 bases, with 12 bases between the two germline ends. The CDR3 reads CASSFRDIYYEQYF. CDR3 nucleotides: TGTGCCAGCAGCTTCCGGGACATCTACTACGAGCAGTACTTC.

Concerning this clonotype: Since a much larger clone is just one base distant, this may be a read error. This chain uses TRBV10-3 with TRBJ1-2; D perhaps matches TRBD1 (5 bases). Germline V gives CDR1 ENHRY, CDR2 SYGVKD. The germline V and J ends were trimmed by 3 bases and 5 bases, with 10 bases remaining between them. The length of the CDR3 is 13 residues. The CDR3 protein is CAISDGTLYGYTF. The CDR3 DNA sequence: TGTGCCATCAGTGACGGGACGTTGTATGGCTACACCTTC.

The chain is built from TRBV28 and TRBJ1-5, with a possible D match to TRBD1 (6 bases). Germline V gene data show CDR1 as MDHEN and CDR2 as SYDVKM. The ends were cut back, 8 bases at V and 1 base at J, with 24 bases in the middle. The CDR3 has 18 residues. CDR3 nucleotide sequence: TGTGCCAGCGGGGGGGTAAGGGGGGCCGGGGGAAGCAATCAGCCCCAGCATTTT. It yields the protein CASGGVRGAGGSNQPQHF. Looking up the rest from reference TRBV28 and TRBJ1-5 gives the full variable domain: DVKVTQSSRYLVKRTGEKVFLECVQDMDHENMFWYRQDPGLGLRLIYFSYDVKMKEKGDIPEGYSVSREKKERFSLILESASTNQTSMYLCASGGVRGAGGSNQPQHFGDGTRLSIL.

The V gene is TRBV6-1, the J gene TRBJ1-2, with unresolved D. Germline-derived CDR1 and CDR2 are MNHNS and SASEGT. Deletions cut 9 bases from V and 0 bases from J, with 14 bases between. There are 14 residues in the CDR3. The CDR3 region has the DNA TGTGCCAGTCGGGAGGGCCCAGCTAACTATGGCTACACCTTC. This gives the protein CASREGPANYGYTF.

The chain joins TRBV25-1 to TRBJ1-4, with D perhaps TRBD1 (5 bases). Germline loops: CDR1 MGHDK, CDR2 SYGVNS. V lost 8 bases, J lost 0 bases, and 13 bases lay in between. The CDR3 length is 15 residues. The CDR3 here is CASVDRDATNEKLFF. Written as DNA, the CDR3 is TGTGCCAGCGTTGATAGGGACGCAACTAATGAAAAACTGTTTTTT.

The chain employs TRBV7-9 and TRBJ2-7; 7 positions match TRBD1. The CDR3 spans 15 residues. Germline CDR1 is SEHNR and CDR2 is FQNEAQ (reference sequence). V lost 5 bases to trimming and J lost 2 bases; unmatched junction nucleotides: 9. The CDR3 nucleotides read TGTGCCAGCAGCCGACAGGGAAGACCCGCCTACGAGCAGTACTTC. Translation gives CASSRQGRPAYEQYF.

A note on this clonotype: The junction does not match germline at one end; this may be a read error. The chain recombines TRBV20-1 with TRBJ2-5, with a weak D call TRBD1 (6 bases). The CDR3 covers 13 residues. CDR1 is DFQATT, CDR2 SNEGSKA, per germline (reference sequence). This CDR3 reads CSARVDRQGTQYF. The CDR3, as DNA: TGCAGTGCTAGAGTCGACAGGCAAGGGACCCAGTACTTC.

In its sample, this clonotype was seen once. The rearrangement links TRBV20-1 to TRBJ2-7; TRBD1 aligns across 9 bases. CDR1 is DFQATT, CDR2 SNEGSKA, per germline (reference sequence). V gave up 6 bases and J gave up 3 bases; unmatched junction bases: 6. The CDR3 has 13 amino acids. CDR3 DNA: TGCAGTGCCGCCGGGGACAGGGTCTACGAGCAGTACTTC. Translating it yields CSAAGDRVYEQYF.

This chain connects TRBV10-3 to TRBJ2-7; perhaps TRBD1 as D (6 bases). The CDR3 consists of 15 residues. Trimming took off 6 bases at V and 3 bases at J, with 18 bases between the two ends. Germline CDR1 ENHRY, CDR2 SYGVKD. The CDR3 protein is CAIRSGTLGNYEQYF. CDR3 nucleotides: TGTGCCATCAGATCCGGGACATTAGGAAACTACGAGCAGTACTTC.

The V call is TRBV29-1, the J call TRBJ2-7; tentatively, D is TRBD1 (5 bases). The CDR3 has 13 residues. Trimming stripped 8 bases from V and 1 base from J, with 15 bases between. Germline CDR1 and CDR2: SQVTM and ANQGSEA. This chain's CDR3 is CSSYGQGSYEQYF. The CDR3 nucleotides read TGCAGCAGTTACGGGCAGGGTTCCTACGAGCAGTACTTC.